This paragraph reports one T cell receptor (beta chain). The antigen is undetermined. A much more abundant neighbour one base away suggests this may be a read error. Looked up from germline, CDR1 is MDHEN and CDR2 is SYDVKM. This CDR3 is built from 15 residues. From the multiplex PCR reads, TCRdb called clonotypes with MiXCR, one entry per CDR3 protein. Of 150,000 to 200,000 distinct CDR3 sequences listed, 30% to 35% are singletons. Samples came from axillary lymph nodes draining the breast cancer. The record originates from a study of breast tumors, draining lymph nodes, adjacent tissues. Points from the study as a whole: Tumor repertoires ranked between lymph nodes and nontumor tissue in diversity, with V and J gene preferences.

V and J are TRBV28 and TRBJ2-2; 7 nucleotides agree with TRBD1. The clonotype originates from a female donor with breast cancer. Some clones in this sample may be carry-over from other donors' samples. Input material: axillary lymph node tissue. The CDR3 DNA follows: TGTGCCAGCAGCCCGAGGACAGGACTCACCGGGGAGCTGGTTTTT. Translation gives CASSPRTGLTGELVF.